Following are 27 T cell receptor beta chains from one sample sequenced in a study of blood T cell repertoires in COVID-19. Generated by immunoSEQ multiplex PCR, the TCRdb table keeps only in-frame clones and is missing some. The table lists 95,000 to 100,000 clones, more than 70% of them singletons. The sequencing input was peripheral blood. These receptors originate from a woman younger than 45 with acute or convalescent COVID-19.

The chain is built from TRBV28 and TRBJ1-5; D may be TRBD1 (5 bases). Trimming cost V 2 bases and J 6 bases, with 11 bases left between them. The CDR3 covers 14 residues. CDR1 is MDHEN and CDR2 is SYDVKM in the germline V gene. CDR3 amino acids: CASSLSPQGQPQHF. Here the CDR3 DNA reads TGTGCCAGCAGTTTAAGTCCCCAGGGTCAGCCCCAGCATTTT.

The rearrangement links TRBV19 to TRBJ2-2; D gene ambiguous. V was shortened by 2 bases and J by 2 bases, with 6 bases between the two germline ends. The germline CDR1 and CDR2 sequences are LNHDA and SQIVND (reference sequence). The CDR3 contains 14 residues. CDR3 residues: CASSISLNTGELFF. In nucleotides, the CDR3 is TGTGCCAGTAGTATATCACTAAACACCGGGGAGCTGTTTTTT.

The chain employs TRBV21-1 and TRBJ2-7; the DNA was not compared with TRBD2, the D call given in the table. TRBV21-1 is a documented pseudogene. The CDR3 has 15 amino acids. This CDR3 is CASSKVIGTLYEQYF. CDR3 bases: TGTGCCAGCAGCAAAGTTATAGGGACTCTCTACGAGCAGTACTTC.

The chain uses TRBV7-9 and TRBJ2-1; 9 positions agree with TRBD2. The length of the CDR3 is 16 residues. The V gene end was trimmed by 1 base and the J gene end by 2 bases; junction bases not matched to a gene: 3. Per germline, CDR1 SEHNR and CDR2 FQNEAQ (reference sequence). The CDR3 is CASSLEASGTYNEQFF. The CDR3 coding sequence is TGTGCCAGCAGCTTAGAGGCTAGCGGGACCTACAATGAGCAGTTCTTC.

V is TRBV9 and J is TRBJ1-2; perhaps TRBD1 as D (5 bases). The CDR3 spans 14 residues. V dropped 0 bases and J dropped 7 bases, with 13 bases sitting between them. CDR1 and CDR2 (germline): SGDLS, YYNGEE. CDR3 nucleotide sequence: TGTGCCAGCAGCGTAGCGACAGTGAGCAGTGGCTACACCTTC. Translated, it gives CASSVATVSSGYTF.

The rearrangement uses TRBV6-1 and TRBJ2-7; the D gene is possibly TRBD1 (8 bases). Deletions cut 3 bases from V and 1 base from J, with 13 bases between. The CDR3 spans 15 residues. Germline CDR1 is MNHNS and CDR2 is SASEGT. Here the CDR3 reads CASSDDRGLSYEQYF. DNA of the CDR3: TGTGCCAGCAGTGATGACAGGGGACTATCCTACGAGCAGTACTTC.

V gene TRBV7-3 combines with J gene TRBJ1-1; possibly TRBD1 for D (5 bases). The CDR3 runs 14 residues. With 2 bases removed from V and 1 base from J, the gap between germline ends came to 8 bases. Per germline, CDR1 SGHTA and CDR2 FQGTGA. The CDR3 coding sequence is TGTGCCAGCAGCTTAGGACACGGGAACACTGAAGCTTTCTTT. It is translated as CASSLGHGNTEAFF.

The chain employs TRBV7-9 and TRBJ2-7; TRBD2 is a possible D gene (6 bases). From germline, CDR1 is SEHNR and CDR2 FQNEAQ (reference sequence). V was cut by 5 bases and J by 3 bases, with 17 bases left in between. The length of the CDR3 is 15 residues. The CDR3 bases are TGTGCCAGCAGCGCACATACGGGAGAAATCTACGAGCAGTACTTC. Translation: CASSAHTGEIYEQYF.

The chain links TRBV5-8 to TRBJ2-7; D ambiguous. The germline gives CDR1 SGHTS, CDR2 YDEGEE. V was clipped by 4 bases and J by 3 bases, with 20 bases between them. The CDR3 length is 16 residues. The CDR3, as DNA: TGTGCCAGCAGCACTGCCCGACAACAAGACGGCTACGAGCAGTACTTC. Translation gives CASSTARQQDGYEQYF. The full variable domain, rest sourced from reference TRBV5-8 and TRBJ2-7, is EAGVTQSPTHLIKTRGQQATLRCSPISGHTSVYWYQQALGLGLQFLLWYDEGEERNRGNFPPRFSGRQFPNYSSELNVNALELEDSALYLCASSTARQQDGYEQYFGPGTRLTVT.

This chain joins TRBV7-2 and TRBJ1-1; D is ambiguous. V was cut by 2 bases and J by 11 bases, with 15 bases left in between. Germline-derived CDR1 and CDR2 are SGHTA and FQGNSA. The CDR3 length is 13 residues. CDR3 residues: CASSLSGSVMAFF. The CDR3 DNA follows: TGTGCCAGCAGCTTATCAGGCTCCGTTATGGCTTTCTTT.

This chain links TRBV7-2 with TRBJ1-1; D might be TRBD1 (5 bases). Trimming removed 5 bases from V and 11 bases from J, with 15 bases in between. Germline CDR1 reads SGHTA; CDR2 reads FQGNSA. The CDR3 length is 12 residues. In DNA form, the CDR3 reads TGTGCCAGCAGCCCCATGGGGCGAGGCGCTTTCTTT. Translation: CASSPMGRGAFF.

The rearrangement joins TRBV20-1 to TRBJ1-1; D might be TRBD1 (6 bases). CDR3 length equals 11 residues. CDR1 and CDR2 from the germline V gene are DFQATT and SNEGSKA (reference sequence). V was clipped by 3 bases and J by 11 bases, with 13 bases between them. CDR3 in DNA: TGCAGTGCTAGCGGGGGGGCGCGGGCTTTCTTT. Protein product: CSASGGARAFF.

This clone has only one observation. J is TRBJ2-1 and V is TRBV4-1, with 11 nucleotides matching TRBD1. V trimming: 0 bases; J trimming: 9 bases; junction bases outside the gene matches: 13. Germline CDR1 and CDR2: MGHRA and YSYEKL. The CDR3 is made up of 18 amino acids. The CDR3 loop is CASSQDHWTGGASVEQFF. For the CDR3, the DNA is TGCGCCAGCAGCCAAGATCACTGGACAGGGGGCGCATCTGTTGAGCAGTTCTTC.

This chain uses TRBV7-2 with TRBJ2-7; TRBD1 is a possible D gene (6 bases). The CDR3 is 13 residues long. V was clipped by 5 bases and J by 2 bases, with 10 bases between them. Germline V lookup: CDR1 SGHTA, CDR2 FQGNSA. The CDR3 DNA follows: TGTGCCAGCAGCCGGACAGTGACCTACGAGCAGTACTTC. Amino acid sequence: CASSRTVTYEQYF.

The chain combines TRBV12-2 with TRBJ2-3; TRBD2 is the table's D call and was not checked against the DNA. TRBV12-2 is noted as a pseudogene. The length of the CDR3 is 14 residues. CDR3 sequence reads: CRLGASGYTDTQYF. The CDR3 nucleotides are TGTCGTCTGGGGGCTAGCGGATACACAGATACGCAGTATTTT.

V and J are TRBV10-3 and TRBJ2-7, with a tentative D call TRBD1 (6 bases). CDR1 is ENHRY and CDR2 is SYGVKD in the germline V gene. This CDR3 contains 14 residues. Trimming took off 1 base at V and 3 bases at J, with 10 bases between the two ends. The CDR3 spells CAISEFDRSYEQYF. CDR3 DNA sequence: TGTGCCATCAGTGAGTTCGACAGGAGCTACGAGCAGTACTTC.

The chain recombines TRBV7-2 with TRBJ1-6; TRBD1 matches at 7 bases. The CDR3 spans 15 residues. Looked up from germline, CDR1 is SGHTA and CDR2 is FQGNSA. Losses at the gene ends were 2 bases for V and 7 bases for J; bases not matched to a gene: 5. This CDR3 reads CASSLLGDRNSPLHF. CDR3 nucleotide sequence: TGTGCCAGCAGCTTATTAGGGGACAGAAATTCACCCCTCCACTTT.

V is TRBV19 and J is TRBJ2-3; 8 bases are shared with TRBD1. Germline V gene sequence: CDR1 LNHDA, CDR2 SQIVND (reference sequence). The CDR3 consists of 15 residues. The trim removed 9 bases at V and 0 bases at J, leaving 8 bases unmatched. As DNA, the CDR3 is TGTGCCAGCCAGGACAGGGCGACTAGCACAGATACGCAGTATTTT. This codes for CASQDRATSTDTQYF.

V and J are TRBV9 and TRBJ2-7, with D maybe TRBD1 (5 bases). V was cut by 5 bases and J by 0 bases, with 9 bases left in between. This CDR3 has 13 amino acids. From germline, CDR1 is SGDLS and CDR2 YYNGEE. The CDR3 loop reads CASSVDSSYEQYF. CDR3 coding DNA: TGTGCCAGCAGTGTCGACAGCTCCTACGAGCAGTACTTC.

The chain combines TRBV6-4 with TRBJ2-5; 7 bases map to TRBD1. V shed 5 bases, J shed 5 bases, and the junction held 5 bases outside the gene matches. CDR1 MRHNA and CDR2 SNTAGT come from the germline V gene. The CDR3 length is 13 residues. This chain's CDR3 is CASSTGVGETQYF. The CDR3 DNA sequence: TGTGCCAGCAGTACAGGGGTAGGGGAGACCCAGTACTTC.

CDR3 sequence: CASSPTGARGNQPQHF. The CDR3 DNA sequence: TGTGCCAGCTCACCGACAGGGGCTAGGGGCAATCAGCCCCAGCATTTT. The rearrangement uses TRBV18 and TRBJ1-5; 8 bases fit TRBD1. CDR3 size: 16 residues. Germline-derived CDR1 and CDR2 are KGHSH and LQKENI. V trimming: 3 bases; J trimming: 2 bases; junction bases outside the gene matches: 6.

V gene TRBV15 combines with J gene TRBJ1-4; 9 bases line up with TRBD1. V gave up 1 base and J gave up 7 bases; unmatched junction bases: 4. Germline CDR1 LNHNV, CDR2 YYDKDF (reference sequence). This CDR3 spans 15 amino acids. The DNA of the CDR3 is TGTGCCACCAGCAGAGGGGGGACAGGGAGTGAAAAACTGTTTTTT. Protein sequence: CATSRGGTGSEKLFF. The full variable domain, with the rest looked up from reference TRBV15 and TRBJ1-4, is DAMVIQNPRYQVTQFGKPVTLSCSQTLNHNVMYWYQQKSSQAPKLLFHYYDKDFNNEADTPDNFQSRRPNTSFCFLDIRSPGLGDTAMYLCATSRGGTGSEKLFFGSGTQLSVL.

The rearrangement uses TRBV5-4 and TRBJ1-5, with D maybe TRBD1 (5 bases). Trimming removed 4 bases at V and 3 bases at J, with 11 bases between. The CDR3 covers 14 residues. CDR1 SGHNT and CDR2 YYREEE come from the germline V gene (reference sequence). CDR3 amino acids: CASSLWGDNQPQHF. DNA of the CDR3: TGTGCCAGCAGCCTTTGGGGGGACAATCAGCCCCAGCATTTT.

This chain uses TRBV27 with TRBJ2-2; 12 bases align to TRBD2. CDR3 length: 16 residues. The ends lost 8 bases at V and 0 bases at J; junction bases unmatched: 4. CDR1 is MNHEY and CDR2 is SMNVEV in the germline V gene (reference sequence). In DNA, the CDR3 is TGTGCCAGCCTTCTAGCGGGGGGGCCGAACACCGGGGAGCTGTTTTTT. It encodes CASLLAGGPNTGELFF.

This clone has just a few counts. The V and J genes are TRBV30 and TRBJ2-7, with 10 bases identical to TRBD1. This CDR3 spans 14 amino acids. Germline V lookup: CDR1 GTSNPN, CDR2 SVGIG (reference sequence). V was clipped by 4 bases and J by 2 bases; unmatched bases: 5. The CDR3 loop reads CAWKGQGIPYEQYF. Here the CDR3 DNA reads TGTGCCTGGAAGGGACAGGGGATTCCCTACGAGCAGTACTTC.

This clone turned up a few times. The chain joins TRBV12-5 to TRBJ2-7, with 7 bases matching TRBD1. Trimming cost V 6 bases and J 6 bases; bases outside gene matches: 8. CDR1 is LGHNT and CDR2 is FRNRAP in the germline V gene. The CDR3 has 13 residues. This CDR3 reads CASGLTQGFEQYF. CDR3 nucleotides: TGTGCTAGTGGCCTAACACAGGGGTTCGAGCAGTACTTC.

Regarding this clone: This same CDR3 is encoded by further DNA sequences in the sample. The chain combines TRBV2 with TRBJ1-5, with D unresolved. V was shortened by 1 base and J by 5 bases, with 6 bases between the two germline ends. The CDR3 length is 13 residues. Per germline, CDR1 SNHLY and CDR2 FYNNEI. CDR3 amino acids: CASSEGRYQPQHF. The CDR3 region has the DNA TGTGCCAGCAGTGAAGGGAGGTATCAGCCCCAGCATTTT.